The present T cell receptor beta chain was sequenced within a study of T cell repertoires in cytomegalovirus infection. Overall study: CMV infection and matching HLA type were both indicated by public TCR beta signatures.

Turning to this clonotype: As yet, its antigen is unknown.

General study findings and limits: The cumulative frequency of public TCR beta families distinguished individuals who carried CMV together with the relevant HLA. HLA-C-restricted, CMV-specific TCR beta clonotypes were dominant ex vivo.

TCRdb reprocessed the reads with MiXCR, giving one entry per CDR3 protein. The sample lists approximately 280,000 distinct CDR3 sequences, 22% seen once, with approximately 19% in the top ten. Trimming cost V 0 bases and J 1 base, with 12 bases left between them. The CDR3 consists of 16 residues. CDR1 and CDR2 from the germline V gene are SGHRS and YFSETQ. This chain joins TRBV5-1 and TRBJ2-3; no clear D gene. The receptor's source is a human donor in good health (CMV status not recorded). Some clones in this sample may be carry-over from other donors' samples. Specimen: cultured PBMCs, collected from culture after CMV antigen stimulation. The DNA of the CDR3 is TGCGCCAGCAGCTTGGTTGGTTCTCGGGGCACAGATACGCAGTATTTT. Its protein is CASSLVGSRGTDTQYF.